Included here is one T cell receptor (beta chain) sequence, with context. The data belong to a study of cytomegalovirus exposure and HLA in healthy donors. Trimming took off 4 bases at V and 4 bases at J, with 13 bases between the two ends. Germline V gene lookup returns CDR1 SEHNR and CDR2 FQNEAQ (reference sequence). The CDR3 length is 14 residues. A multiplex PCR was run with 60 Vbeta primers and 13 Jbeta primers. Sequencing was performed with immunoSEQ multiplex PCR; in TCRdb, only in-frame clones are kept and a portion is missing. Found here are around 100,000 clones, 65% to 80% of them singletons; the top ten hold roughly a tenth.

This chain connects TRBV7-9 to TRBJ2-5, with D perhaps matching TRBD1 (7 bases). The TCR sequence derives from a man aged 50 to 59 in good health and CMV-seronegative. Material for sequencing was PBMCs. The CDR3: CASSSNQGGETQYF. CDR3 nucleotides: TGTGCCAGCAGCTCCAACCAGGGGGGAGAGACCCAGTACTTC.